The clone carrying this TCR beta chain was recorded a few times. The target antigen is unknown. The germline gives CDR1 KGHDR, CDR2 SFDVKD. The CDR3 loop spans 13 amino acids. Trimming left V 10 bases short and J 5 bases short, with 16 bases between. The sample belongs to a study of T cells in Graves' hyperthyroidism and ophthalmopathy. TCR beta CDR3 regions were amplified from RNA transcripts. First-round RT-PCR targeting the TCR CDR3 was performed with the HTBI primer set. Each CDR3 protein is one row after TCRdb ran MiXCR on the multiplex PCR reads. Seen here are around 350,000 distinct CDR3 sequences, about 18% observed once, and the top ten hold about 4%. Study results and caveats: Most thyroid clonotypes that were expanded above 0.001 also turned up in blood.

The chain joins TRBV24-1 to TRBJ2-5, with D perhaps TRBD1 or TRBD2 (5 bases each). This sequence was found in a woman between 18 and 29 years old with Graves' hyperthyroidism. Sequencing was done on a sample of blood. CDR3 nucleotides: TGTGCCACGGCGGCGGGTCCAGGGGAGACCCAGTACTTC. Its translation: CATAAGPGETQYF.